This T cell receptor (beta chain) was profiled in a study of cytomegalovirus exposure and HLA in healthy donors. The ends lost 3 bases at V and 5 bases at J; junction bases unmatched: 3. Germline assignment: CDR1 SEHNR and CDR2 FQNEAQ (reference sequence). This CDR3 region has 15 residues. This clone showed up just once. The antigen is unknown. Profiling relied on immunoSEQ multiplex PCR, and the TCRdb table lists in-frame clones only, not all of them. The sample lists some 140,000 clones; 70% to 90% were seen once. Whole-study findings and limits: Subsequent analysis found a tendency for first-cohort TCR clusters to co-occur within the approximately 130 validation repertoires.

The chain has TRBV7-9 and TRBJ2-7; TRBD2 agrees at 14 bases. The receptor was derived from a man aged 18 to 30 in good health and CMV-seronegative. Sequencing was performed on PBMCs. DNA of the CDR3: TGTGCCAGCAGCTTTGGACTAGCGGGAGGCCACGAGCAGTACTTC. Its protein is CASSFGLAGGHEQYF.